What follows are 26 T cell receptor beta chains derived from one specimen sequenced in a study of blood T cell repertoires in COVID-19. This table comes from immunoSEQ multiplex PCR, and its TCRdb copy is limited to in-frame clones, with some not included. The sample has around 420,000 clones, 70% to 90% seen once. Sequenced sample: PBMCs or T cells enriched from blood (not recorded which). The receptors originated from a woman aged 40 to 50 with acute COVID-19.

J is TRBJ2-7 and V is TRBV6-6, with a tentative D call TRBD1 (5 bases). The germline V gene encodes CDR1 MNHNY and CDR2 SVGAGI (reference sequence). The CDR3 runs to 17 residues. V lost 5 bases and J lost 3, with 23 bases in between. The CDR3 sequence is CASSLRATGSIYYEQYF. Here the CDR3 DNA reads TGTGCCAGCAGTCTCCGAGCAACAGGATCCATATACTACGAGCAGTACTTC.

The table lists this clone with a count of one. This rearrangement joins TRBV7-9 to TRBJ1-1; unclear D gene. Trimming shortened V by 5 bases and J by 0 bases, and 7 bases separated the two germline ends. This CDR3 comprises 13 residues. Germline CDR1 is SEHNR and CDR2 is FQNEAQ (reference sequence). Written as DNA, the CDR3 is TGTGCCAGCAGCGCACTGCTGAACACTGAAGCTTTCTTT. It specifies CASSALLNTEAFF.

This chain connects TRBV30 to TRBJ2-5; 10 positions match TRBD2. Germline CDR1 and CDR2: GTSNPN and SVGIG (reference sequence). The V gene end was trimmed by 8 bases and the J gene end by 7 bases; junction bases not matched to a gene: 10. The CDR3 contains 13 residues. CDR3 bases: TGTGCCGCGCTAGCGGGAGCGGGGGGGACCCAGTACTTC. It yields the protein CAALAGAGGTQYF.

This CDR3 is CASIPDRGRNEQFF. The CDR3 DNA sequence: TGCGCCAGCATCCCTGACAGGGGTCGGAATGAGCAGTTCTTC. The chain has TRBV5-1 and TRBJ2-1; the match to TRBD1 covers 8 bases. CDR1 and CDR2 from the germline V gene are SGHRS and YFSETQ. The CDR3 covers 14 residues. The V segment lost 6 bases and the J segment 7 bases; nucleotides outside the gene matches: 9.

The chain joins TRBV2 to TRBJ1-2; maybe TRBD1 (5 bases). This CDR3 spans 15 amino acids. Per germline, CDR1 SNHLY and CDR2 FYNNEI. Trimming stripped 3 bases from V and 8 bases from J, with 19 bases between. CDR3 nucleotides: TGTGCCAGCAGTGAGTGGCAGGGAATTGGTTCCGGCTACACCTTC. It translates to CASSEWQGIGSGYTF.

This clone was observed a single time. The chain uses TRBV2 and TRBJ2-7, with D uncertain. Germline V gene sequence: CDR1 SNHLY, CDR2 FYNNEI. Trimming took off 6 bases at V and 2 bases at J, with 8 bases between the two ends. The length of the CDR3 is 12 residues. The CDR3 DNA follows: TGTGCCAGCAGGGGCCAGACCTACGAGCAGTACTTC. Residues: CASRGQTYEQYF. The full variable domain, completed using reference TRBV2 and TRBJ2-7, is EPEVTQTPSHQVTQMGQEVILRCVPISNHLYFYWYRQILGQKVEFLVSFYNNEISEKSEIFDDQFSVERPDGSNFTLKIRSTKLEDSAMYFCASRGQTYEQYFGPGTRLTVT.

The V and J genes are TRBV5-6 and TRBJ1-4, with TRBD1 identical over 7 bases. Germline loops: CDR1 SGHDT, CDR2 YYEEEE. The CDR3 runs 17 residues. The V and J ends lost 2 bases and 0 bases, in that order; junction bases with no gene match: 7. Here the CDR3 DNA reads TGTGCCAGCAGCTTCGGGACAGCTCCTTCAACTAATGAAAAACTGTTTTTT. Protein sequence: CASSFGTAPSTNEKLFF.

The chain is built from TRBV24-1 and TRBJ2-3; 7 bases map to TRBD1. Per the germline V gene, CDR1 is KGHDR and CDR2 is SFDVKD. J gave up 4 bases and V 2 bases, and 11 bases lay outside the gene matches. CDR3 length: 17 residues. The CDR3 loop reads CATSDSTPRDSPDTQYF. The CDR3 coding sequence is TGTGCCACCAGTGATTCGACACCTCGGGACAGCCCAGATACGCAGTATTTT.

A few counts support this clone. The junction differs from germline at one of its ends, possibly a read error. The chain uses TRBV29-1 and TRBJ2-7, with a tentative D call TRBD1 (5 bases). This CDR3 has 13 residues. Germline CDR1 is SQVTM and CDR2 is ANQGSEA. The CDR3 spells CSVEVQGFQGRLF. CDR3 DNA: TGCAGCGTTGAAGTTCAAGGATTCCAGGGTCGTTTATTC.

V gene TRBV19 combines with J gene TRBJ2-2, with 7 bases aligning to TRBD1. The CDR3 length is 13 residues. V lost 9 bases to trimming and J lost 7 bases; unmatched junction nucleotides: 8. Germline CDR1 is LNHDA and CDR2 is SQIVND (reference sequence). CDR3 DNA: TGTGCCAGCGACAGGGTTAGGGGCGGGGAGCTGTTTTTT. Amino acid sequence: CASDRVRGGELFF.

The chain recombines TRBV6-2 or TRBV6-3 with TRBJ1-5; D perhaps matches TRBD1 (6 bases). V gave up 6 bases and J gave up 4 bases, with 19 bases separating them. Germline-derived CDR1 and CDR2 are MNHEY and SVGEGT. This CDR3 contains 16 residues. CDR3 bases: TGTGCCAGCAGCCCGCAAAAGGGGGGGGGAAATCAGCCCCAGCATTTT. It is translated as CASSPQKGGGNQPQHF.

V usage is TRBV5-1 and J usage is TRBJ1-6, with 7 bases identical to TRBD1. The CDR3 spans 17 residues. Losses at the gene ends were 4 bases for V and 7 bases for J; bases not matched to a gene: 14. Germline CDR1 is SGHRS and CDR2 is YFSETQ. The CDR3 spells CASSPQKTGEGNSPLHF. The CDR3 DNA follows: TGCGCCAGCAGCCCACAAAAAACAGGGGAAGGGAATTCACCCCTCCACTTT.

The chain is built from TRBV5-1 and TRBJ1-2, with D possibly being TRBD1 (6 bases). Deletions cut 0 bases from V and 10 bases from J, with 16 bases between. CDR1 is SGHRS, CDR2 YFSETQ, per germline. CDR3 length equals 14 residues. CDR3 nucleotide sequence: TGCGCCAGCAGCTTGGAGGCAGGGGTAATAGTCTACACCTTC. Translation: CASSLEAGVIVYTF.

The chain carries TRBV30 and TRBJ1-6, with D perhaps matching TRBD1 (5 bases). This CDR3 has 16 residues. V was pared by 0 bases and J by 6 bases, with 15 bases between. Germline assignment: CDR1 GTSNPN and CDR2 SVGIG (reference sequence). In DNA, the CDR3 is TGTGCCTGGAGTGTACTTCGGACACCCGGTAATTCACCCCTCCACTTT. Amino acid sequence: CAWSVLRTPGNSPLHF. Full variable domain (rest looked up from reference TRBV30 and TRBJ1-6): SQTIHQWPATLVQPVGSPLSLECTVEGTSNPNLYWYRQAAGRGLQLLFYSVGIGQISSEVPQNLSASRPQDRQFILSSKKLLLSDSGFYLCAWSVLRTPGNSPLHFGNGTRLTVT.

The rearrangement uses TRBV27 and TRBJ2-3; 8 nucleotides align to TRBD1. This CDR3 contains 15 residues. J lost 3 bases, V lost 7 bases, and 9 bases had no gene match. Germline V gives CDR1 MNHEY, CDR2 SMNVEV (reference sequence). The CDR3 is CASNLQGAVTDTQYF. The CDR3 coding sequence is TGTGCCAGCAATCTTCAGGGGGCGGTGACAGATACGCAGTATTTT.

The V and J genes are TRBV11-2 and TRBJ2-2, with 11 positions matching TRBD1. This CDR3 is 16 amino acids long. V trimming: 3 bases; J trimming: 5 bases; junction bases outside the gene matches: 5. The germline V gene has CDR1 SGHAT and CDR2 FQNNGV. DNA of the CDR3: TGTGCCAGCAGCTTGGACCGGGACAGGGGGACCGGGGAGCTGTTTTTT. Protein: CASSLDRDRGTGELFF.

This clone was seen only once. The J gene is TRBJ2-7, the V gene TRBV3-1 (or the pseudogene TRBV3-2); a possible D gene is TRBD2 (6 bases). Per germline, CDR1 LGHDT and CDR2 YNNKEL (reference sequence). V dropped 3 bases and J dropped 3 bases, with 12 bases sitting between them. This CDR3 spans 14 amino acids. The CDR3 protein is CASSQDYRDYEQYF. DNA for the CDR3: TGTGCCAGCAGCCAGGACTACCGGGACTACGAGCAGTACTTC.

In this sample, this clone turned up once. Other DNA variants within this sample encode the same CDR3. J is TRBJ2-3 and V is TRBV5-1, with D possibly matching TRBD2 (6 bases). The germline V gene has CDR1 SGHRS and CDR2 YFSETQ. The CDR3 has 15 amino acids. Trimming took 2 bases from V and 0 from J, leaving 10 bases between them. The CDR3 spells CASSLGAGSTDTQYF. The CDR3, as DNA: TGCGCCAGCAGCTTAGGGGCGGGAAGCACAGATACGCAGTATTTT.

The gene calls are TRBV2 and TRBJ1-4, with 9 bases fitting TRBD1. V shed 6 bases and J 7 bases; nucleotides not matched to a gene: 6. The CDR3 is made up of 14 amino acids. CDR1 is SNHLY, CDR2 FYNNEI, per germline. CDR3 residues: CASSHRGPSEKLFF. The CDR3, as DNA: TGTGCCAGCAGCCACAGGGGGCCCAGTGAAAAACTGTTTTTT. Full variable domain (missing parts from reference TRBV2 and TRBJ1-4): EPEVTQTPSHQVTQMGQEVILRCVPISNHLYFYWYRQILGQKVEFLVSFYNNEISEKSEIFDDQFSVERPDGSNFTLKIRSTKLEDSAMYFCASSHRGPSEKLFFGSGTQLSVL.

CDR3 DNA: TGCAGCGTTTCACAGGGGGGCCCCTACGAGCAGTACTTC. Translated: CSVSQGGPYEQYF. The rearrangement links TRBV29-1 to TRBJ2-7; 8 positions match TRBD1. Germline CDR1 SQVTM, CDR2 ANQGSEA. After removal of 5 bases from V and 2 bases from J, the junction contained 5 bases not matched to a gene. CDR3 length equals 13 residues.

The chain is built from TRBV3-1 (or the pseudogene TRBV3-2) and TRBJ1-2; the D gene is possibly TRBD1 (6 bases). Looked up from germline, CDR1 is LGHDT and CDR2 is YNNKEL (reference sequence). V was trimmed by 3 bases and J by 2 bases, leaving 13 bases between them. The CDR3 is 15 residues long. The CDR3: CASSQLNTGNYGYTF. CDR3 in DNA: TGTGCCAGCAGCCAGCTCAATACAGGGAACTATGGCTACACCTTC.

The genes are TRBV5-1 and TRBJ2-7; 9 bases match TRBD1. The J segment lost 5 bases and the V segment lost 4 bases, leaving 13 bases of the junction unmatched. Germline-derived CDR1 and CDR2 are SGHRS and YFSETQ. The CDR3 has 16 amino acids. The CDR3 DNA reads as TGCGCCAGCAGCGTGACCGGGACAGGGAATCGTGACGAGCAGTACTTC. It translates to CASSVTGTGNRDEQYF.

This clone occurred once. The CDR3 sequence: CASSLARTGPTGELFF. The DNA of the CDR3 is TGTGCCAGCAGCTTAGCAAGGACAGGCCCCACCGGGGAGCTGTTTTTT. V gene TRBV7-2 combines with J gene TRBJ2-2, with TRBD1 matching over 7 bases. CDR3 length: 16 amino acids. CDR1 is SGHTA, CDR2 FQGNSA, per germline. Trimming at V came to 0 bases and at J to 4 bases, leaving 5 bases not matched to a gene.

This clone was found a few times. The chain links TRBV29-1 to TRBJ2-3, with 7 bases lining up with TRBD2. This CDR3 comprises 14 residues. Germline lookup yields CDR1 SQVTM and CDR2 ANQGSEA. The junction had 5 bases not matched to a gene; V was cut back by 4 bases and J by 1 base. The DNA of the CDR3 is TGCAGCGTTGCGTGGACTAGTGGCACAGATACGCAGTATTTT. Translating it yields CSVAWTSGTDTQYF.

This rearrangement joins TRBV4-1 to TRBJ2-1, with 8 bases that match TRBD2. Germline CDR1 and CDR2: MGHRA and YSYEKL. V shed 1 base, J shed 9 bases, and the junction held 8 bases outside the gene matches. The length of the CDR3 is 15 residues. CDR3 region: CASSQVTGGFLEQFF. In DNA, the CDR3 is TGCGCCAGCAGCCAAGTTACGGGGGGGTTCCTTGAGCAGTTCTTC.

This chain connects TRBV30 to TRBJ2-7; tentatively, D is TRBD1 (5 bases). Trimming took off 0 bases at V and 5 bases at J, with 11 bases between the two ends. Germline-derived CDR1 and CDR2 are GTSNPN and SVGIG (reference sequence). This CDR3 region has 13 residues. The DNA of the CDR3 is TGTGCCTGGAGTGTACGGACAACCGACGAGCAGTACTTC. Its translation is CAWSVRTTDEQYF.